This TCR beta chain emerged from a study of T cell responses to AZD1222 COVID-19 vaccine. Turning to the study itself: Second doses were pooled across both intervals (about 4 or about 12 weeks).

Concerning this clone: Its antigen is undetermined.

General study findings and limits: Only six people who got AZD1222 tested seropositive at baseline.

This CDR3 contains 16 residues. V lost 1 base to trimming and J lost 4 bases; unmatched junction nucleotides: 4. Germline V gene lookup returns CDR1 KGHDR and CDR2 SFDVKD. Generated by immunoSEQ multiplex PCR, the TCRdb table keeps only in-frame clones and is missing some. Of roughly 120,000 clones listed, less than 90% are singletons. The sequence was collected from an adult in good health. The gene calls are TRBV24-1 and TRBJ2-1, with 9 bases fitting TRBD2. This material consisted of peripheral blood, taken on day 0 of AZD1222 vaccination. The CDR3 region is CATSDFRREGYNEQFF. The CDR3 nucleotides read TGTGCCACCAGTGATTTTCGGCGGGAGGGGTACAATGAGCAGTTCTTC.